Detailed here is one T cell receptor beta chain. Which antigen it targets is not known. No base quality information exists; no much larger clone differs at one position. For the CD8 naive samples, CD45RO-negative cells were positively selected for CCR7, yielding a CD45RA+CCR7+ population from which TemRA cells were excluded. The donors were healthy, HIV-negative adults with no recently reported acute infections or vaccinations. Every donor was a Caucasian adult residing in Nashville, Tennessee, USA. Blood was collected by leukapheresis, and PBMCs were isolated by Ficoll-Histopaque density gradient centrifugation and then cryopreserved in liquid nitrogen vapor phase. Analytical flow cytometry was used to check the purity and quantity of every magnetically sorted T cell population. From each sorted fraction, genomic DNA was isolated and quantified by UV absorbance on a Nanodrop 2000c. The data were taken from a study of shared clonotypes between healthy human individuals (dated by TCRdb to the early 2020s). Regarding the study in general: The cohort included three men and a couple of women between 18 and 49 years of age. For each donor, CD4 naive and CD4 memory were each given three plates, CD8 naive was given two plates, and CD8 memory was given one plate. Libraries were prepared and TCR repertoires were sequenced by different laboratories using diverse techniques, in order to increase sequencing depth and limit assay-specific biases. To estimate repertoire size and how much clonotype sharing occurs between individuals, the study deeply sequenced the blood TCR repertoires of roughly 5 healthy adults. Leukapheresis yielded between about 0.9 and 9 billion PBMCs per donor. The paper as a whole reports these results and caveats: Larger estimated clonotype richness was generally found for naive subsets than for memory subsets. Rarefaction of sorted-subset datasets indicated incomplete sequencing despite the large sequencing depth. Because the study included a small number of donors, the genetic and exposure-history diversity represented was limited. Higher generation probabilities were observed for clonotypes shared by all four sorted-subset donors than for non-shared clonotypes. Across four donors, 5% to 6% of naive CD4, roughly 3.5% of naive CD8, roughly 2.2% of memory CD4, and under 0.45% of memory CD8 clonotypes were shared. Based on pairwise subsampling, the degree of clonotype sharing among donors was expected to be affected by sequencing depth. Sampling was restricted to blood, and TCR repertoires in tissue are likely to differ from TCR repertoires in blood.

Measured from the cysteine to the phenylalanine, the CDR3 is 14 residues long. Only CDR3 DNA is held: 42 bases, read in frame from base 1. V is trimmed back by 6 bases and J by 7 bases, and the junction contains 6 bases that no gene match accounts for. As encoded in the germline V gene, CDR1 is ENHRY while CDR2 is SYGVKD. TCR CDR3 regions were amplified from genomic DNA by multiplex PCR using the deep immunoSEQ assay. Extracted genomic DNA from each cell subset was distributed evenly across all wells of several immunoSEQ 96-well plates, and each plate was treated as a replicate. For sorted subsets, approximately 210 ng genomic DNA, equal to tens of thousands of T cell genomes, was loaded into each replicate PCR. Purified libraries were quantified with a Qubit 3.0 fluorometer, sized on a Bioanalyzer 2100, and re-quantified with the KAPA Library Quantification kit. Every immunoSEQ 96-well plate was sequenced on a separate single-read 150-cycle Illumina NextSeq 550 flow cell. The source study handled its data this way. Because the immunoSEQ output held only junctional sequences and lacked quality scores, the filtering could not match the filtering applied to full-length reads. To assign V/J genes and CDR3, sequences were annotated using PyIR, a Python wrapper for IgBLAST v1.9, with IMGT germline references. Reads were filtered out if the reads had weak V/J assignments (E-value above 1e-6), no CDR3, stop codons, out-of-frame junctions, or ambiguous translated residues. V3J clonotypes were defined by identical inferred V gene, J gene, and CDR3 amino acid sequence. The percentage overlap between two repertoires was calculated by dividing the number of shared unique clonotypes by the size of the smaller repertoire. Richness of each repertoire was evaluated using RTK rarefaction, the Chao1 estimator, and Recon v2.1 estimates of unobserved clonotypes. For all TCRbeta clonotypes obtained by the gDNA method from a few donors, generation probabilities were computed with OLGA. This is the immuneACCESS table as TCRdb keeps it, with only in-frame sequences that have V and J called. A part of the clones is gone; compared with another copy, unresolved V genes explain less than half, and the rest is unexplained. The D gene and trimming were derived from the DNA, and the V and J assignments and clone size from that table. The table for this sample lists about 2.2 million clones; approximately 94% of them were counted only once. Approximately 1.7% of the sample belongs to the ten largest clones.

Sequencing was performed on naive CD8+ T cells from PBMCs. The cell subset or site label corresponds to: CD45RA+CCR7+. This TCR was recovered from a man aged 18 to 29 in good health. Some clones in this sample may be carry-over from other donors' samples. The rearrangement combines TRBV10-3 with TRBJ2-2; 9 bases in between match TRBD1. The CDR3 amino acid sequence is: CAIRGQGGSGELFF. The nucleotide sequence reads TGTGCCATCAGGGGACAGGGCGGAAGCGGGGAGCTGTTTTTT.